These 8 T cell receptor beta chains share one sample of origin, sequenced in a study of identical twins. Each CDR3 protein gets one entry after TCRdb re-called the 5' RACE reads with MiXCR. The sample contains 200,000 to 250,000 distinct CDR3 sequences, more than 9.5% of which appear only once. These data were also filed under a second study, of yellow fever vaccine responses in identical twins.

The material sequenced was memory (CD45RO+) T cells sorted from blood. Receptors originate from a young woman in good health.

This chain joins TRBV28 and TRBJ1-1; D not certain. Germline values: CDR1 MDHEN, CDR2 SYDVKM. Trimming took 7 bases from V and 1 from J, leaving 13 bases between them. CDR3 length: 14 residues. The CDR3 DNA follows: TGTGCCAGCACGCCAAGGAGACAGAACACTGAAGCTTTCTTT. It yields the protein CASTPRRQNTEAFF.

DNA of the CDR3: TGCGCCAGCAGCTCCCTGGGGTTCCAAGATACGCAGTATTTT. Protein product: CASSSLGFQDTQYF. The chain carries TRBV5-1 and TRBJ2-3; D is unresolved. The CDR3 spans 14 residues. The germline V and J ends were trimmed by 3 bases and 5 bases, with 13 bases remaining between them. In germline, CDR1 is SGHRS, CDR2 YFSETQ.

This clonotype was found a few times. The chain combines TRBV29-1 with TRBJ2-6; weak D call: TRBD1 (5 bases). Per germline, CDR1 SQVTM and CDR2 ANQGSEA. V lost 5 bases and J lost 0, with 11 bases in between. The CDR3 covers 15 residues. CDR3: CSVSGHLSGANVLTF. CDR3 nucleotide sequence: TGCAGCGTTTCAGGGCACCTCTCTGGGGCCAACGTCCTGACTTTC.

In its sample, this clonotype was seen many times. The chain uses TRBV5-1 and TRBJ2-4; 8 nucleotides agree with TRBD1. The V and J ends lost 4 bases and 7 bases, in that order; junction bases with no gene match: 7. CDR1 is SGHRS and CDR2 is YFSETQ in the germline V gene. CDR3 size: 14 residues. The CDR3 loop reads CASSPGQGVNIQYF. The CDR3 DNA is TGCGCCAGCAGCCCAGGACAGGGTGTGAACATTCAGTACTTC.

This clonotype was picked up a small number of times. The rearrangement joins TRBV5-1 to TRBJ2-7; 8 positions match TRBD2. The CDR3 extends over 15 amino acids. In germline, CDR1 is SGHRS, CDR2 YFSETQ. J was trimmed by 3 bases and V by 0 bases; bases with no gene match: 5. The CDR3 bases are TGCGCCAGCAGCTTGGACGGGACTAGTCTCTACGAGCAGTACTTC. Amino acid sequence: CASSLDGTSLYEQYF.

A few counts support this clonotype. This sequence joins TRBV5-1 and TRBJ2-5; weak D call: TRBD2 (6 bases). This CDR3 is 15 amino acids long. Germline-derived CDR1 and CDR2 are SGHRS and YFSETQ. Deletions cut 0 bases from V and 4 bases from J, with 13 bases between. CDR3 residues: CASSLAPGTLETQYF. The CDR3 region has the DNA TGCGCCAGCAGCTTGGCTCCCGGGACTTTAGAGACCCAGTACTTC.

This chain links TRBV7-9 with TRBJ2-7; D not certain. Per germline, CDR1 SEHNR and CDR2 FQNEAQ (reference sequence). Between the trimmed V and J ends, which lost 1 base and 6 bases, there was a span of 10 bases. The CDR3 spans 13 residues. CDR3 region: CASSLGSEFEQYF. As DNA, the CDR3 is TGTGCCAGCAGCTTAGGATCGGAATTCGAGCAGTACTTC.

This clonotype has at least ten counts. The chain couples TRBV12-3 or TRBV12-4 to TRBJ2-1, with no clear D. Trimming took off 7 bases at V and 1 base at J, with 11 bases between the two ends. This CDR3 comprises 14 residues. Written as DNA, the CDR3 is TGTGCCAGCACCCTCGAAGGGTCCTACAATGAGCAGTTCTTC. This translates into CASTLEGSYNEQFF.